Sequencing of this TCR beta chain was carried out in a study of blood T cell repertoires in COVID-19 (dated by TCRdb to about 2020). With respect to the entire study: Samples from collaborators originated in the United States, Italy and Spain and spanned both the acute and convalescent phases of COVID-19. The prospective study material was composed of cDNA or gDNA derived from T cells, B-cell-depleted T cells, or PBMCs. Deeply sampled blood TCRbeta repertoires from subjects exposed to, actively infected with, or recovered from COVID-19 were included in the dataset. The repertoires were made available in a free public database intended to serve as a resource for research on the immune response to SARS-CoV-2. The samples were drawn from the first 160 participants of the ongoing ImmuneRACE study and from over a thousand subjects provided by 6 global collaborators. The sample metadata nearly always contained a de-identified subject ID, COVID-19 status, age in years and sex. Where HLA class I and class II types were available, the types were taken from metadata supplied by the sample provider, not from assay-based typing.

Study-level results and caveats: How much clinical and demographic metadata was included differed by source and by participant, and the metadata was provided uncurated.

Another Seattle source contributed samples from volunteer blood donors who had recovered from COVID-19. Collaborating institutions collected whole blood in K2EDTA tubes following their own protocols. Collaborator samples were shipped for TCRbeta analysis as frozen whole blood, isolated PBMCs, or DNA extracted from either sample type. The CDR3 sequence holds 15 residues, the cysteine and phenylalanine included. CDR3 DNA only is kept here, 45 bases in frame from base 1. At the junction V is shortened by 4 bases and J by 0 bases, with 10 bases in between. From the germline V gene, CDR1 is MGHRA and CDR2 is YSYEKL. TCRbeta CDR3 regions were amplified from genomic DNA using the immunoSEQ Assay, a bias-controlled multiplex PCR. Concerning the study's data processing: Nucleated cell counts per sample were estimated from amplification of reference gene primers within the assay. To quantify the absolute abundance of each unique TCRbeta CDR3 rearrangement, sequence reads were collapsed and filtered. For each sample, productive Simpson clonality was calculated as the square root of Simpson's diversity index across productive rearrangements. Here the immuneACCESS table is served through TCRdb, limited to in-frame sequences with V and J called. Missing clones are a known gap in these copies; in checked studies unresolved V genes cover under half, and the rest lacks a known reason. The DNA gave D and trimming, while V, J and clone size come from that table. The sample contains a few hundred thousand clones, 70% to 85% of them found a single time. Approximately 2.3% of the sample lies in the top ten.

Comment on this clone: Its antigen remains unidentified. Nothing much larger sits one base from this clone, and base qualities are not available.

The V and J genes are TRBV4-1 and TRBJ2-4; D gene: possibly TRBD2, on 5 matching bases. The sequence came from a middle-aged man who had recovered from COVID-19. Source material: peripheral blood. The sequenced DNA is TGCGCCAGCAGCCTCCTAGGACTAGCCAAAAACATTCAGTACTTC. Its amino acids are CASSLLGLAKNIQYF.